The present entry profiles one TCR beta chain with its context. The record originates from a study of cytotoxic CD8 clonotypes in ibrutinib-treated CLL. The CDR3 spans 15 residues. From germline, CDR1 is SGHVS and CDR2 FNYEAQ. V dropped 4 bases and J dropped 4; count of bases not matched to a gene: 7. The method was immunoSEQ multiplex PCR; TCRdb's version includes in-frame clones alone and lacks a portion of them. Here the sample spans about 97,000 clones, 60% to 80% being singletons. The specimen comprised PBMCs, sampled after 12 months of ibrutinib treatment. The chain joins TRBV7-6 to TRBJ2-7; 10 bases fit TRBD1. This TCR derives from a human donor with chronic lymphocytic leukemia. The DNA for the CDR3 is TGTGCCAGCAGCTACTCCGGGACAGGGGAGTACGAGCAGTACTTC. Its translation: CASSYSGTGEYEQYF.